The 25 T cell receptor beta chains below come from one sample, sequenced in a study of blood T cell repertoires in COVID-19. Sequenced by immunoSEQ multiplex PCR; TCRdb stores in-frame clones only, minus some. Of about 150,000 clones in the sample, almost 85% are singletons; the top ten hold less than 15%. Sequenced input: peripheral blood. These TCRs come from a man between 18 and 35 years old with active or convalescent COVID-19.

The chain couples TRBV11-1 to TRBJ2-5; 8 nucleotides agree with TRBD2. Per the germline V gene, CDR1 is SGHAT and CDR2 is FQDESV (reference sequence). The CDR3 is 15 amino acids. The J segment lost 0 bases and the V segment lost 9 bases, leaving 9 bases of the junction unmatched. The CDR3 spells CASSRGAGYQETQYF. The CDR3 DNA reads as TGTGCCAGTTCGCGGGGGGCAGGGTACCAAGAGACCCAGTACTTC.

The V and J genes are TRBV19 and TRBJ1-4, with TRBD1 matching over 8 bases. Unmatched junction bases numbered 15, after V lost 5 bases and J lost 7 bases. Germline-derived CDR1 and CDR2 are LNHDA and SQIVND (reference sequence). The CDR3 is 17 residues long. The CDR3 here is CASSSRPGTGRSEKLFF. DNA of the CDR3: TGTGCCAGTAGTTCCCGTCCCGGGACAGGCAGGTCTGAAAAACTGTTTTTT.

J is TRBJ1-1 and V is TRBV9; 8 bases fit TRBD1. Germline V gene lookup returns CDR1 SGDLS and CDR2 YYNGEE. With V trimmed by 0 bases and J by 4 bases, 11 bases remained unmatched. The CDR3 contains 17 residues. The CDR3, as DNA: TGTGCCAGCAGCGTAGCCGGGACAGGACGTTCTGGCACTGAAGCTTTCTTT. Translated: CASSVAGTGRSGTEAFF.

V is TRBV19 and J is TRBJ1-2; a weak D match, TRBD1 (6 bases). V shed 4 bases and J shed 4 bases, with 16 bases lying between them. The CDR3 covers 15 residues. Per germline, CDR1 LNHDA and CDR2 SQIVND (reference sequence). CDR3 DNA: TGTGCCAGTAGTAGAGGGGGGCGCGGGGGCTATGGCTACACCTTC. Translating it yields CASSRGGRGGYGYTF.

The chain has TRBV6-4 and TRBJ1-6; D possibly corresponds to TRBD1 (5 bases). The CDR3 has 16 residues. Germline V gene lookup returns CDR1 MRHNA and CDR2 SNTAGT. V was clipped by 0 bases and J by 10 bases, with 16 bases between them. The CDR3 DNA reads TGTGCCAGCAGTGACTCGACGGCAGCGGGACGATCACCCCTCCACTTT. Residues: CASSDSTAAGRSPLHF.

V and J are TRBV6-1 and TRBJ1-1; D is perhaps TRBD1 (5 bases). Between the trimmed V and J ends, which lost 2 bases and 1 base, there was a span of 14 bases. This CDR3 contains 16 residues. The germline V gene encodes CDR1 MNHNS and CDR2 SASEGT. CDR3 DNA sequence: TGTGCCAGCAGTGAATTGGCAGGGCGGGGGAACACTGAAGCTTTCTTT. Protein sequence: CASSELAGRGNTEAFF.

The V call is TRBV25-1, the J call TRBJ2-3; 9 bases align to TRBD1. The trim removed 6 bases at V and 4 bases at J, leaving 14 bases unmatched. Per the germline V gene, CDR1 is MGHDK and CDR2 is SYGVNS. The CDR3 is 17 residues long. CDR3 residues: CASSQVNWDRDADTQYF. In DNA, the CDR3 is TGTGCCAGCAGCCAAGTGAACTGGGACAGGGATGCAGATACGCAGTATTTT.

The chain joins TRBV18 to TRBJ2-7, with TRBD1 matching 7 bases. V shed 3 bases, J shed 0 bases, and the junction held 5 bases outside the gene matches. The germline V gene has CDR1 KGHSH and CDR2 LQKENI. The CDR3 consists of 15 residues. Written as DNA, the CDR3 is TGTGCCAGCTCACCCTCCGGGACAGTCTCCTACGAGCAGTACTTC. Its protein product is CASSPSGTVSYEQYF.

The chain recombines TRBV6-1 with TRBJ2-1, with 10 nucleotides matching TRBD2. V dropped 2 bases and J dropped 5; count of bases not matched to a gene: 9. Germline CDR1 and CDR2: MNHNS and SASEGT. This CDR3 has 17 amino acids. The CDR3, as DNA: TGTGCCAGCAGTGAATGGAATAGCGGGGGGAAAAACAATGAGCAGTTCTTC. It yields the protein CASSEWNSGGKNNEQFF.

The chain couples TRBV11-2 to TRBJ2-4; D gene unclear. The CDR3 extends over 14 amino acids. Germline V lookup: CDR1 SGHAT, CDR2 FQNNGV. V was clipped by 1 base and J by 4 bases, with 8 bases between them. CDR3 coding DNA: TGTGCCAGCAGCTTAGGGCCTTTAAAAAACATTCAGTACTTC. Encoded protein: CASSLGPLKNIQYF.

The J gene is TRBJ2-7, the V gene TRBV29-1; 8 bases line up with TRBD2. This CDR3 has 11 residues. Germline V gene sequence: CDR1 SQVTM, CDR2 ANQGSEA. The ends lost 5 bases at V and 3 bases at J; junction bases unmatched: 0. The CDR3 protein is CSVRGGYEQYF. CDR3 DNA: TGCAGCGTTCGGGGGGGCTACGAGCAGTACTTC.

This CDR3 is CASTPGTKTGDAFF. The CDR3, as DNA: TGTGCCAGTACCCCCGGAACGAAGACAGGTGACGCTTTCTTT. The chain couples TRBV19 to TRBJ1-1; perhaps TRBD1 as D (6 bases). The length of the CDR3 is 14 residues. V lost 7 bases and J lost 11, with 23 bases in between. The germline gives CDR1 LNHDA, CDR2 SQIVND (reference sequence). Using reference TRBV19 and TRBJ1-1 for the parts outside the CDR3, the full variable domain is DGGITQSPKYLFRKEGQNVTLSCEQNLNHDAMYWYRQDPGQGLRLIYYSQIVNDFQKGDIAEGYSVSREKKESFPLTVTSAQKNPTAFYLCASTPGTKTGDAFFGQGTRLTVV.

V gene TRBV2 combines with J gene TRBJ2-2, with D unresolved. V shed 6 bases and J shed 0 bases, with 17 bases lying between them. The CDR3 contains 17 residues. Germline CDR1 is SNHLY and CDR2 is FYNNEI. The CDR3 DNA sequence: TGTGCCAGCAGGGCCACTCTGATTACTACGAACACCGGGGAGCTGTTTTTT. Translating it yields CASRATLITTNTGELFF.

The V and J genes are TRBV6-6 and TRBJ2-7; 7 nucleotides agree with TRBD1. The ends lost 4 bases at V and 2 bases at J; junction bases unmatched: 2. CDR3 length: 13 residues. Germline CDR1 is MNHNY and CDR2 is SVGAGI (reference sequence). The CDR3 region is CASSWDRTYEQYF. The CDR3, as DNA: TGTGCCAGCAGTTGGGACAGAACCTACGAGCAGTACTTC.

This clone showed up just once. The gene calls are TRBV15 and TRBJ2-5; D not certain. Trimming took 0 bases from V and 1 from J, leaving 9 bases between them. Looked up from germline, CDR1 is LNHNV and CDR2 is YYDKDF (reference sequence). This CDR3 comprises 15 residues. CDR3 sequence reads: CATSRDGRIQETQYF. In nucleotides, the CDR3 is TGTGCCACCAGCAGAGATGGCAGGATCCAAGAGACCCAGTACTTC.

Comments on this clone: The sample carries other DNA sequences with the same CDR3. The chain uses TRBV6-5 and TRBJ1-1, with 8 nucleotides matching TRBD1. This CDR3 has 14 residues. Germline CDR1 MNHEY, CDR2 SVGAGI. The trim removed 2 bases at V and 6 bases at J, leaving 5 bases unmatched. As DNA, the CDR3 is TGTGCCAGCAGTTACACTGGACAGGGCGCTGAAGCTTTCTTT. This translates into CASSYTGQGAEAFF.

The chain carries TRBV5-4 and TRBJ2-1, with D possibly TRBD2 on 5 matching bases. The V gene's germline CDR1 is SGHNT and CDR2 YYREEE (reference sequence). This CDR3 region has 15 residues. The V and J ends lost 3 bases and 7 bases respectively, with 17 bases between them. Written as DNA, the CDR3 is TGTGCCAGCAGCTCCCGGGTCCCCGGGGTAAATGAGCAGTTCTTC. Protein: CASSSRVPGVNEQFF. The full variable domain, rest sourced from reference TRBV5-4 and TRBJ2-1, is ETGVTQSPTHLIKTRGQQVTLRCSSQSGHNTVSWYQQALGQGPQFIFQYYREEENGRGNFPPRFSGLQFPNYSSELNVNALELDDSALYLCASSSRVPGVNEQFFGPGTRLTVL.

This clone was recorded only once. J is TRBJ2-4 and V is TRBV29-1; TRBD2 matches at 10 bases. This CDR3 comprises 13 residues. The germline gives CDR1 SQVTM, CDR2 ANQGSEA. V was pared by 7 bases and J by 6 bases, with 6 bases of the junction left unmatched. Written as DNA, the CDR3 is TGCAGCGCTATAAGGACTAGCGGAAACATTCAGTACTTC. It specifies CSAIRTSGNIQYF.

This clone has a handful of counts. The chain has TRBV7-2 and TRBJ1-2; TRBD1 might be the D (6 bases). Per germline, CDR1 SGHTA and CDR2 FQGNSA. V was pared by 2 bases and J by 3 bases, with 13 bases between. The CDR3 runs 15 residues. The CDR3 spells CASSLISRQDYGYTF. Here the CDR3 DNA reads TGTGCCAGCAGCTTAATAAGTCGACAGGACTATGGCTACACCTTC.

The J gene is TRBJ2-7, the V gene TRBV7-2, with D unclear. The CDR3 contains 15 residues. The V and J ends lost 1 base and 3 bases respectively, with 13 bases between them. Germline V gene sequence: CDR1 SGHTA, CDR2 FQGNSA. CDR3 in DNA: TGTGCCAGCAGCTTAGAGGCGGTCCCAAGCTACGAGCAGTACTTC. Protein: CASSLEAVPSYEQYF.

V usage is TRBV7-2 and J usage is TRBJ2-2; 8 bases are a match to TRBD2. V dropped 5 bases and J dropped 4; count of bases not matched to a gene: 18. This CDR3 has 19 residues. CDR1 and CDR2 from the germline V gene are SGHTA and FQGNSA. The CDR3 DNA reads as TGTGCCAGCAGCCCGGTTCAGTTAGCGGGACGGGTTGGCACCGGGGAGCTGTTTTTT. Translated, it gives CASSPVQLAGRVGTGELFF.

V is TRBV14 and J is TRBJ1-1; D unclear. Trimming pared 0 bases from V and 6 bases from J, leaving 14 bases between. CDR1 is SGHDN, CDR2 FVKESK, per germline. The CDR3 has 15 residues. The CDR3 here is CASSQERGIFPEAFF. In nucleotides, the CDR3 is TGTGCCAGCAGCCAAGAGAGAGGGATTTTCCCTGAAGCTTTCTTT.

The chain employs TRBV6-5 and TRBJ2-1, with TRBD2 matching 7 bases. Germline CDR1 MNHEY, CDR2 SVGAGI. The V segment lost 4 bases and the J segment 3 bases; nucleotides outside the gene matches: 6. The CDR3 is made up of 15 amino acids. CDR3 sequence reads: CASSFSGTIYNEQFF. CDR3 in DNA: TGTGCCAGCAGTTTCTCCGGGACTATCTACAATGAGCAGTTCTTC.

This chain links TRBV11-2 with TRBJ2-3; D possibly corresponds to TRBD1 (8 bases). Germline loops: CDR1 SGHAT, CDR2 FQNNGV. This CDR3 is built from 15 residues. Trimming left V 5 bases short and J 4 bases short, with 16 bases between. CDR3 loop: CASSGGDRISDTQYF. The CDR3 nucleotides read TGTGCCAGCAGCGGGGGGGACAGGATATCAGATACGCAGTATTTT.

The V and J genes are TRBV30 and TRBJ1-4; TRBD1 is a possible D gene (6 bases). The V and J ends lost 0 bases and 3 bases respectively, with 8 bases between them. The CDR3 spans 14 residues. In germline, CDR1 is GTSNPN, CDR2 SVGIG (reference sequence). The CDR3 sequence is CAWSVDSSNEKLFF. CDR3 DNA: TGTGCCTGGAGTGTGGACAGTTCTAATGAAAAACTGTTTTTT.